The next 26 T cell receptor beta chains were all read from a single sample in a study of blood T cell repertoires in COVID-19. Sequenced by immunoSEQ multiplex PCR; TCRdb stores in-frame clones only, minus some. The table includes under 95,000 clones, around four fifths detected once. Material: peripheral blood. The receptors shown here come from a woman aged 80 or over with active or convalescent COVID-19.

This clone was detected a few times. This chain joins TRBV2 and TRBJ2-1; D remains ambiguous. Looked up from germline, CDR1 is SNHLY and CDR2 is FYNNEI. V was shortened by 4 bases and J by 4 bases, with 8 bases between the two germline ends. This CDR3 region has 13 residues. The CDR3 here is CASSANRYNEQFF. The CDR3 DNA reads as TGTGCCAGCAGTGCAAATCGGTACAATGAGCAGTTCTTC.

V and J are TRBV24-1 and TRBJ1-2; weak D call: TRBD1 (6 bases). Germline assignment: CDR1 KGHDR and CDR2 SFDVKD. Trimming removed 4 bases at V and 12 bases at J, with 17 bases between. The CDR3 loop spans 13 amino acids. CDR3: CATSDRPGVVHTF. CDR3 nucleotides: TGTGCCACCAGTGACCGACCAGGGGTAGTACACACCTTC.

This chain links TRBV7-2 with TRBJ2-6, with a weak D call TRBD2 (5 bases). V lost 5 bases and J lost 0, with 11 bases in between. The germline V gene encodes CDR1 SGHTA and CDR2 FQGNSA. The CDR3 extends over 16 amino acids. CDR3 DNA: TGTGCCAGCAGCCCTGGACTGTTCTCTGGGGCCAACGTCCTGACTTTC. This codes for CASSPGLFSGANVLTF.

The J gene is TRBJ1-5, the V gene TRBV6-5, with D possibly matching TRBD1 (6 bases). The CDR3 contains 13 residues. Looked up from germline, CDR1 is MNHEY and CDR2 is SVGAGI. V lost 6 bases to trimming and J lost 8 bases, with 14 bases between them. The CDR3 DNA follows: TGTGCCAGCAGGAAAGGGGGATTAGAGCCCCAGCATTTT. It is translated as CASRKGGLEPQHF.

The V call is TRBV9, the J call TRBJ1-2; 10 nucleotides match TRBD1. CDR1 and CDR2 from the germline V gene are SGDLS and YYNGEE. Unmatched junction bases numbered 13, after V lost 6 bases and J lost 2 bases. The CDR3 totals 17 residues. The CDR3 sequence: CASTPYGTGDLNYGYTF. In DNA form, the CDR3 reads TGTGCCAGCACCCCGTACGGGACAGGGGATCTCAACTATGGCTACACCTTC.

The V gene is TRBV19, the J gene TRBJ1-6; TRBD1 matches 7 bases. The CDR3 extends over 14 amino acids. CDR1 is LNHDA and CDR2 is SQIVND in the germline V gene (reference sequence). The trim removed 6 bases at V and 9 bases at J, leaving 8 bases unmatched. The CDR3 protein is CASSTGQVFSPLHF. The CDR3 nucleotides are TGTGCCAGTAGCACCGGACAGGTTTTTTCACCCCTCCACTTT.

The chain combines TRBV4-1 with TRBJ1-2; D is possibly TRBD1 (5 bases). This CDR3 has 17 residues. The germline CDR1 and CDR2 sequences are MGHRA and YSYEKL. The germline V and J ends were trimmed by 1 base and 6 bases, with 21 bases remaining between them. The CDR3 loop is CASSQALTGGTVDGYTF. The CDR3 coding sequence is TGCGCCAGCAGCCAAGCCCTTACCGGGGGTACAGTCGATGGCTACACCTTC.

The chain uses TRBV27 and TRBJ2-5, with 9 bases matching TRBD2. This CDR3 comprises 15 residues. The V segment lost 1 base and the J segment 2 bases; nucleotides outside the gene matches: 2. CDR1 MNHEY and CDR2 SMNVEV come from the germline V gene (reference sequence). The CDR3 DNA reads as TGTGCCAGCAGTTTATGGGCGGGAGGGCAAGAGACCCAGTACTTC. Its translation is CASSLWAGGQETQYF.

The table lists this clone with a count of one. This chain connects TRBV19 to TRBJ2-2; TRBD1 is a possible D gene (6 bases). The CDR3 has 15 residues. Germline loops: CDR1 LNHDA, CDR2 SQIVND (reference sequence). The V end was cut by 3 bases, the J end by 2 bases, with 10 bases between. The DNA of the CDR3 is TGTGCCAGTAGTATTCCAGGGGTTAACACCGGGGAGCTGTTTTTT. This translates into CASSIPGVNTGELFF.

The chain has TRBV7-3 and TRBJ2-3; 7 bases agree with TRBD2. J gave up 1 base and V 4 bases, and 5 bases lay outside the gene matches. Germline CDR1 SGHTA, CDR2 FQGTGA. The CDR3 length is 15 residues. The CDR3 DNA sequence: TGTGCCAGCAGCTCCGGGGGGATCCGCACAGATACGCAGTATTTT. Translation: CASSSGGIRTDTQYF.

The chain is built from TRBV6-6 and TRBJ1-5, with TRBD1 as a possible D gene (5 bases). CDR1 MNHNY and CDR2 SVGAGI come from the germline V gene (reference sequence). The V and J ends lost 4 bases and 4 bases respectively, with 8 bases between them. The CDR3 length is 13 residues. This chain's CDR3 is CASSFDRNQPQHF. The CDR3 bases are TGTGCCAGCAGTTTCGACAGAAATCAGCCCCAGCATTTT.

The chain couples TRBV19 to TRBJ2-1; TRBD1 is a possible D gene (6 bases). Trimming took off 6 bases at V and 3 bases at J, with 9 bases between the two ends. CDR1 LNHDA and CDR2 SQIVND come from the germline V gene (reference sequence). The CDR3 length is 13 residues. The CDR3 DNA is TGTGCCAGTAGCGGACAGAGCTACAATGAGCAGTTCTTC. This gives the protein CASSGQSYNEQFF.

CDR3 DNA sequence: TGTGCCAGCAGTGAATGGGACAGGCTCGGGGAGCAGTACTTC. Protein sequence: CASSEWDRLGEQYF. The genes are TRBV25-1 and TRBJ2-7, with 8 bases identical to TRBD1. After removal of 1 base from V and 7 bases from J, the junction contained 6 bases not matched to a gene. Per germline, CDR1 MGHDK and CDR2 SYGVNS. The CDR3 extends over 14 amino acids.

The table lists this clone with a few counts. This chain connects TRBV19 to TRBJ1-2, with 7 bases that match TRBD1. The germline V gene encodes CDR1 LNHDA and CDR2 SQIVND (reference sequence). This CDR3 has 16 amino acids. The trim removed 5 bases at V and 0 bases at J, leaving 9 bases unmatched. The CDR3 DNA follows: TGTGCCAGTAGTCTCCGGGACAGAGTTTCTAACTATGGCTACACCTTC. This encodes CASSLRDRVSNYGYTF. The full variable domain, completed using reference TRBV19 and TRBJ1-2, is DGGITQSPKYLFRKEGQNVTLSCEQNLNHDAMYWYRQDPGQGLRLIYYSQIVNDFQKGDIAEGYSVSREKKESFPLTVTSAQKNPTAFYLCASSLRDRVSNYGYTFGSGTRLTVV.

The chain is built from TRBV19 and TRBJ1-5; the match to TRBD1 covers 7 bases. Trimming cost V 7 bases and J 0 bases; bases outside gene matches: 3. CDR1 is LNHDA and CDR2 is SQIVND in the germline V gene (reference sequence). The CDR3 consists of 14 residues. CDR3 in DNA: TGTGCCAGTACGACAGGGATTAGCAATCAGCCCCAGCATTTT. Residues: CASTTGISNQPQHF.

This clone turned up a few times. J is TRBJ2-6 and V is TRBV5-1; D unclear. The CDR3 length is 16 residues. Trimming shortened V by 1 base and J by 0 bases, and 8 bases separated the two germline ends. CDR1 SGHRS and CDR2 YFSETQ come from the germline V gene. The chain's CDR3 is CASSLNLDSGANVLTF. The CDR3 DNA follows: TGCGCCAGCAGCTTGAATCTAGACTCTGGGGCCAACGTCCTGACTTTC.

The chain carries TRBV16 and TRBJ2-6, with D uncertain. Trimming pared 2 bases from V and 2 bases from J, leaving 4 bases between. This CDR3 region has 14 residues. Germline lookup yields CDR1 KGHSY and CDR2 FQNENV. CDR3 amino acids: CASSQAAGANVLTF. CDR3 bases: TGTGCCAGCAGCCAAGCGGCTGGGGCCAACGTCCTGACTTTC.

The chain employs TRBV7-3 and TRBJ2-1; D possibly corresponds to TRBD2 (6 bases). CDR3 size: 17 residues. Looked up from germline, CDR1 is SGHTA and CDR2 is FQGTGA. V dropped 2 bases and J dropped 8 bases, with 22 bases sitting between them. This chain's CDR3 is CASSLSRRGRPGDEQFF. The DNA of the CDR3 is TGTGCCAGCAGCTTATCCCGGAGGGGCCGCCCGGGGGATGAGCAGTTCTTC.

The chain has TRBV12-3 or TRBV12-4 and TRBJ1-5; the match to TRBD1 covers 9 bases. This CDR3 spans 13 amino acids. The J segment lost 6 bases and the V segment lost 4 bases, leaving 1 base of the junction unmatched. The CDR3 nucleotides are TGTGCCAGCAGTTCGACAGGGGGTCAGCCCCAGCATTTT. It specifies CASSSTGGQPQHF.

The chain links TRBV5-1 to TRBJ2-2; 8 nucleotides agree with TRBD1. This CDR3 has 15 residues. V gave up 0 bases and J gave up 6 bases; unmatched junction bases: 4. CDR1 is SGHRS and CDR2 is YFSETQ in the germline V gene. The CDR3 DNA reads as TGCGCCAGCAGCTTGGCCGGACAGGGAGCCGGGGAGCTGTTTTTT. It is translated as CASSLAGQGAGELFF.

Notes on this clone: An end of the junction differs from the germline gene, which may be a read error. The V and J genes are TRBV5-1 and TRBJ2-3; D is possibly TRBD1 (5 bases). The CDR3 is 15 amino acids. Germline CDR1 SGHRS, CDR2 YFSETQ. The CDR3 protein is CASRLGPGSTDTQYF. CDR3 nucleotides: TGCGCCAGCCGCTTAGGCCCAGGGTCAACAGATACGCAGTATTTT.

This rearrangement joins TRBV5-1 to TRBJ2-7; TRBD1 aligns across 8 bases. In germline, CDR1 is SGHRS, CDR2 YFSETQ. This CDR3 has 14 amino acids. The V and J ends lost 0 bases and 2 bases, in that order; junction bases with no gene match: 1. In DNA, the CDR3 is TGCGCCAGCAGCTTGGACAGGGGGGCCTACGAGCAGTACTTC. It encodes CASSLDRGAYEQYF. Full variable domain (outside the CDR3, taken from reference TRBV5-1 and TRBJ2-7): KAGVTQTPRYLIKTRGQQVTLSCSPISGHRSVSWYQQTPGQGLQFLFEYFSETQRNKGNFPGRFSGRQFSNSRSEMNVSTLELGDSALYLCASSLDRGAYEQYFGPGTRLTVT.

This chain links TRBV28 with TRBJ1-5; 7 nucleotides agree with TRBD1. This CDR3 is built from 16 residues. Germline V lookup: CDR1 MDHEN, CDR2 SYDVKM. J gave up 1 base and V 6 bases, and 9 bases lay outside the gene matches. The CDR3 here is CASRPRQGSSNQPQHF. The CDR3 DNA reads TGTGCCAGCAGACCAAGACAGGGATCGAGCAATCAGCCCCAGCATTTT.

This sequence joins TRBV4-1 and TRBJ1-5; a weak D match, TRBD1 (5 bases). The CDR3 length is 15 residues. Trimming took 0 bases from V and 7 from J, leaving 13 bases between them. Germline V CDR1 and CDR2: MGHRA, YSYEKL. CDR3 nucleotides: TGCGCCAGCAGCCAAGAAGGGTCGGGGGTGCAGCCCCAGCATTTT. Translating gives CASSQEGSGVQPQHF.

The chain links TRBV5-1 to TRBJ2-1; the match to TRBD2 covers 8 bases. The V segment lost 4 bases and the J segment 8 bases; nucleotides outside the gene matches: 11. This CDR3 region has 15 residues. The germline CDR1 and CDR2 sequences are SGHRS and YFSETQ. CDR3 sequence (DNA): TGCGCCAGCAGCCTTCCAGCGGGAGAGCACGATGAGCAGTTCTTC. This gives the protein CASSLPAGEHDEQFF.

This clone was seen once. The gene calls are TRBV9 and TRBJ1-4; D not resolved. The length of the CDR3 is 14 residues. Trimming cost V 0 bases and J 6 bases, with 9 bases left between them. Germline V lookup: CDR1 SGDLS, CDR2 YYNGEE. CDR3 in DNA: TGTGCCAGCAGCGTAGGGGTTAGCGATGAAAAACTGTTTTTT. Amino acid sequence: CASSVGVSDEKLFF.